This entry lists 12 T cell receptor beta chains sequenced from one sample in a study of T cells after yellow fever vaccination. MiXCR, run by TCRdb on the 5' RACE reads, gives a single entry per CDR3 protein. The repertoire includes 340,000 or so distinct CDR3 sequences, around 12% of them detected once, and approximately 3.4% sits in the top ten. The sample in question was CD4+ T cells sorted from PBMCs, obtained 15 days after the yellow fever booster vaccination. These receptors came from a man aged 18 to 35 who received the YFV17D yellow fever vaccine.

This clonotype was counted many times. The chain recombines TRBV5-1 with TRBJ1-1; D is possibly TRBD1 (5 bases). Trimming took off 0 bases at V and 5 bases at J, with 14 bases between the two ends. The germline gives CDR1 SGHRS, CDR2 YFSETQ. The CDR3 has 15 amino acids. The CDR3 loop reads CASSLAGTADTEAFF. The DNA of the CDR3 is TGCGCCAGCAGCTTGGCTGGGACGGCAGATACTGAAGCTTTCTTT.

This clonotype has only a few counts. This chain joins TRBV7-9 and TRBJ1-5, with 7 bases that match TRBD1. With 5 bases clipped from V and 0 bases from J, the junction kept 4 bases outside the gene matches. The CDR3 loop spans 15 amino acids. Germline V lookup: CDR1 SEHNR, CDR2 FQNEAQ (reference sequence). The CDR3 coding sequence is TGTGCCAGCAGCCGGGACAGTCATAGCAATCAGCCCCAGCATTTT. Translated, it gives CASSRDSHSNQPQHF.

This clonotype was observed many times. V usage is TRBV5-1 and J usage is TRBJ1-1; D not resolved. V lost 5 bases and J lost 0, with 14 bases in between. From germline, CDR1 is SGHRS and CDR2 YFSETQ. The CDR3 runs to 15 residues. Here the CDR3 reads CASRAELSMNTEAFF. CDR3 sequence (DNA): TGCGCCAGCAGGGCGGAGCTATCTATGAACACTGAAGCTTTCTTT. Full variable domain (remainder filled in from reference TRBV5-1 and TRBJ1-1): KAGVTQTPRYLIKTRGQQVTLSCSPISGHRSVSWYQQTPGQGLQFLFEYFSETQRNKGNFPGRFSGRQFSNSRSEMNVSTLELGDSALYLCASRAELSMNTEAFFGQGTRLTVV.

The rearrangement joins TRBV3-1 to TRBJ1-6; D gene ambiguous. The CDR3 extends over 13 amino acids. The V end was cut by 4 bases, the J end by 7 bases, with 8 bases between. Looked up from germline, CDR1 is LGHDT and CDR2 is YNNKEL (reference sequence). CDR3 in amino acids: CASSRGLNSPLHF. CDR3 coding DNA: TGTGCCAGCAGCCGCGGACTGAATTCACCCCTCCACTTT.

The CDR3 protein is CASSFQDTQYF. The CDR3 nucleotides read TGTGCCAGCAGCTTCCAAGATACGCAGTATTTT. This chain joins TRBV7-2 and TRBJ2-3; D gene unclear. Per germline, CDR1 SGHTA and CDR2 FQGNSA. CDR3 length: 11 amino acids. The germline V and J ends were trimmed by 3 bases and 5 bases, with 3 bases remaining between them.

This clonotype has a count of ten or more. CDR3 nucleotides: TGTGCCACCAGTGATTTTAGGGATGAGCAGTTCTTC. This sequence encodes CATSDFRDEQFF. The J gene is TRBJ2-1, the V gene TRBV24-1; D not resolved. Trimming stripped 1 base from V and 8 bases from J, with 5 bases between. Germline lookup yields CDR1 KGHDR and CDR2 SFDVKD. The CDR3 has 12 amino acids.

This clonotype was detected ten times or more. The rearrangement links TRBV5-1 to TRBJ1-1, with D perhaps TRBD1 (5 bases). Germline CDR1 SGHRS, CDR2 YFSETQ. V lost 2 bases and J lost 4, with 18 bases in between. CDR3 size: 16 residues. The CDR3 region has the DNA TGCGCCAGCAGCTTTTCCTTTGGACGGGGCGGCACTGAAGCTTTCTTT. It codes for CASSFSFGRGGTEAFF.

The chain carries TRBV4-2 and TRBJ1-3; D gene ambiguous. Germline V CDR1 and CDR2: LGHNA, YNFKEQ. With 3 bases removed from V and 0 bases from J, the gap between germline ends came to 9 bases. The CDR3 covers 15 residues. The CDR3 here is CASSQSRNSGNTIYF. For the CDR3, the DNA is TGTGCCAGCAGCCAGAGCAGGAACTCTGGAAACACCATATATTTT.

The gene calls are TRBV20-1 and TRBJ1-2; D is perhaps TRBD1 (5 bases). The V end was cut by 5 bases, the J end by 7 bases, with 17 bases between. Per germline, CDR1 DFQATT and CDR2 SNEGSKA (reference sequence). The CDR3 covers 13 residues. In DNA form, the CDR3 reads TGCAGTGCTCCAGGAGCGGGGCAGGGTGGCTACACCTTC. Protein product: CSAPGAGQGGYTF.

This clonotype was detected ten times or more. CDR3 sequence: CASSLEGPQETQYF. The CDR3 coding sequence is TGCGCCAGCAGCTTGGAGGGACCCCAAGAGACCCAGTACTTC. V is TRBV5-1 and J is TRBJ2-5; either TRBD1 or TRBD2 may fit D (5 bases each). The germline V gene has CDR1 SGHRS and CDR2 YFSETQ. V was pared by 0 bases and J by 1 base, with 7 bases between. The CDR3 loop spans 14 amino acids.

This clonotype was observed a handful of times. This chain links TRBV27 with TRBJ2-1; TRBD2 aligns across 7 bases. The CDR3 length is 17 residues. Germline-derived CDR1 and CDR2 are MNHEY and SMNVEV (reference sequence). The junction had 11 bases not matched to a gene; V was cut back by 6 bases and J by 0 bases. The CDR3 reads CASRPRSGARSYNEQFF. The CDR3 bases are TGTGCCAGCAGACCCCGAAGCGGGGCCCGCTCCTACAATGAGCAGTTCTTC.

The rearrangement joins TRBV11-3 to TRBJ2-3, with 7 nucleotides matching TRBD2. J lost 2 bases, V lost 6 bases, and 8 bases had no gene match. The CDR3 covers 15 residues. The germline CDR1 and CDR2 sequences are SGHNT and YENEEA. The CDR3 here is CASSTEGRVTDTQYF. The DNA for the CDR3 is TGTGCCAGCAGTACCGAGGGGAGGGTCACAGATACGCAGTATTTT.